This entry is about one TCR beta chain. Its antigen is not identified. The source of the sample is a study of CD8+ T cells in alopecia areata. Study-level points and caveats: Uncertain still, given a single nonresponder, is whether baseline CD8+ expansion links to response. A great number of expanded lesional clones endured in scalp and blood during tofacitinib.

CDR3 length: 17 residues. Losses at the gene ends were 4 bases for V and 1 base for J; bases not matched to a gene: 5. Per the germline V gene, CDR1 is MGHRA and CDR2 is YSYEKL. The treatment is: oral pan-JAK inhibitor, 5-10 mg twice daily. Extracted RNA was reverse transcribed, and the resulting cDNA served as sequencing template. Data came from immunoSEQ multiplex PCR; TCRdb stores just in-frame clones and leaves some out. This table has fewer than 250,000 clones, roughly two fifths appearing once. Sample: CD4+ T cells sorted from blood, taken around week 30, from a patient treated with tofacitinib. J is TRBJ2-2 and V is TRBV4-1, with 11 bases aligning to TRBD2. The clonotype was recovered from a human donor with alopecia areata. The chain's CDR3 is CASSREGTSGNTGELFF. CDR3 DNA sequence: TGCGCCAGCAGCCGAGAGGGGACTAGCGGGAACACCGGGGAGCTGTTTTTT.